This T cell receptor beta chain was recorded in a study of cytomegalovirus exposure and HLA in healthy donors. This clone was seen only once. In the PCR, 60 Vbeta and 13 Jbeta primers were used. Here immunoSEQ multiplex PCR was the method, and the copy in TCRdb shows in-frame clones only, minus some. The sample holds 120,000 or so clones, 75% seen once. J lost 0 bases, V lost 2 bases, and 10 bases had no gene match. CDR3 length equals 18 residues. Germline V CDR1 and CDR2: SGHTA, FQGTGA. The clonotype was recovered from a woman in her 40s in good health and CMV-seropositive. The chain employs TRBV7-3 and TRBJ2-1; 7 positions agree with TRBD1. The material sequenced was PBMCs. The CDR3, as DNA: TGTGCCAGCAGCTTAGGATCTTGGGGGACAGCCTCCTACAATGAGCAGTTCTTC. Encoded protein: CASSLGSWGTASYNEQFF.